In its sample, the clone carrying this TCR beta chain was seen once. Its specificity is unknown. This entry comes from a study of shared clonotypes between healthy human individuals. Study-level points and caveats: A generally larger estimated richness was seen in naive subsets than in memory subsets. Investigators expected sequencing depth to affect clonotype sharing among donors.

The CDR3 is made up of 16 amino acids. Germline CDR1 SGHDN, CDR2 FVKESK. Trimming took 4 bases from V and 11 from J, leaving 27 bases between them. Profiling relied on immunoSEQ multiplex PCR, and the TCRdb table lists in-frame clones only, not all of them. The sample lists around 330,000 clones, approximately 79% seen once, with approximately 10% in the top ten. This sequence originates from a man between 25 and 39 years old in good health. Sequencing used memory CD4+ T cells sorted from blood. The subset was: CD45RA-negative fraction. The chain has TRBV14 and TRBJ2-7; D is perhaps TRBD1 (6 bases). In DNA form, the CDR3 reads TGTGCCAGCAGCCCTCTGAATACAGGGCCATGGGGTCTCGAGTACTTC. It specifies CASSPLNTGPWGLEYF.